This TCR beta chain came from a study of T cells in Graves' hyperthyroidism and ophthalmopathy. Broader study findings: The model's output predicted ophthalmopathy at a median of roughly 6.9 months prior to onset.

The CDR3 spans 13 residues. Between the trimmed V and J ends, which lost 8 bases and 8 bases, there was a span of 21 bases. Germline V gene sequence: CDR1 GTSNPN, CDR2 SVGIG (reference sequence). TCR beta CDR3 regions were amplified from RNA transcripts. First-round RT-PCR of the TCR CDR3 relied on the HTBI primer set. In TCRdb, the multiplex PCR reads were re-called with MiXCR into one record per CDR3 protein. The top ten hold approximately 7.5% of the sample, which has approximately 400,000 distinct CDR3 sequences, more than 15% seen once. The hyperthyroidism was newly diagnosed and had lasted under 2 months; the patients were aged 18 to 65. Exclusion of a patient resulted from uncontrolled infection, other autoimmune disease, pregnancy or lactation. Extraction of PBMCs used roughly 10 ml of fresh peripheral blood. This clonotype came up a few times. Antigen: not known.

Input material: blood. This sequence joins TRBV30 and TRBJ1-2; D possibly corresponds to TRBD1 (5 bases). This TCR derives from a woman under 30 with Graves' hyperthyroidism. Written as DNA, the CDR3 is TGTGCCATATTTACCGGGGCTAGGAGAGGCTACACCTTC. Translation gives CAIFTGARRGYTF.